Listed below are T cell receptor beta chains from one sample, sequenced in a study of T cells after yellow fever vaccination. TCRdb redid the calling of the 5' RACE reads with MiXCR, one entry per CDR3 protein. This table holds 450,000 to 550,000 distinct CDR3 sequences, 15% to 20% found once. The sample in question was PBMCs, obtained 15 days after the yellow fever booster vaccination. These receptors were obtained from a man aged 30 to 39 who received the YFV17D yellow fever vaccine. Both conserved end residues are part of each CDR3. D genes are given only for firm matches. Clone size is stated in some rows and not others, as once, few, many or a class when expanded.

d_gene,v_gene,j_gene,abundance,CDR3nt,CDR3aa
NA,TRBV20-1,TRBJ2-7,NA,TGCAGTGCTAGGCGAGGAGGGCCCGGGTACGAGCAGTACTTC,CSARRGGPGYEQYF
NA,TRBV6-1,TRBJ2-2,few,TGTGCCAGCCAGACGGGGGCCTACACCGGGGAGCTGTTTTTT,CASQTGAYTGELFF
TRBD2,TRBV6-1,TRBJ2-5,NA,TGTGCCAGCACCCTAAGCGGGGGACAAGAGACCCAGTACTTC,CASTLSGGQETQYF
TRBD1,TRBV29-1,TRBJ2-7,NA,TGCAGCGTTGAAGTAAAGGGGGCGGAGTACGAGCAGTACTTC,CSVEVKGAEYEQYF
TRBD2,TRBV6-5,TRBJ2-2,once,TGTGCCAGCAGTTCCCGACTAGCGGGCATGAACACCGGGGAGCTGTTTTTT,CASSSRLAGMNTGELFF
TRBD2,TRBV6-2/TRBV6-3,TRBJ2-1,NA,TGTGCCAGCAGTTACGGCGGGAGGTCGTATGAGCAGTTCTTC,CASSYGGRSYEQFF
NA,TRBV4-3,TRBJ1-1,few,TGCGCCAGCAGCCAAGATGTCCCTAGAAGGGGGACGGGCACTGAAGCTTTCTTT,CASSQDVPRRGTGTEAFF
NA,TRBV7-9,TRBJ1-5,few,TGTGCCAGCAGCCCTAGAGGGGGGGGATCAGAGCCCCAGCATTTT,CASSPRGGGSEPQHF
NA,TRBV12-3/TRBV12-4,TRBJ2-7,few,TGTGCCAGCAGCCCCCTCAATGGACGGTCCTACGAGCAGTACTTC,CASSPLNGRSYEQYF
NA,TRBV6-1,TRBJ2-7,NA,TGTGCCAGCAGAAGGGAATTACCTTACGAGCAGTACTTC,CASRRELPYEQYF
NA,TRBV3-1,TRBJ2-1,few,TGTGCCAGCAGCCAAAACTTAGGATCCTACAATGAGCAGTTCTTC,CASSQNLGSYNEQFF
NA,TRBV29-1,TRBJ1-2,few,TGCAGCAAAGTGCCTGGCTACACCTTC,CSKVPGYTF
NA,TRBV7-2,TRBJ2-2,NA,TGTGCCAGCAGCTTCAAGGTCCCCGTGTTCGGCGGGGAGCTGTTTTTT,CASSFKVPVFGGELFF
TRBD1,TRBV7-9,TRBJ1-5,NA,TGTGCCAGCAGCTCCGCAGGGGGCCTGCAGCCCCAGCATTTT,CASSSAGGLQPQHF
NA,TRBV21-1,TRBJ2-7,few,TGTGCCAGCAGCAAAGGGACAGGGGGCTACGAGCAGTACTTC,CASSKGTGGYEQYF
TRBD2,TRBV20-1,TRBJ2-1,many,TGCAGTGCTTCGACTAGGAGGACAAGGACTAGCGGGAGCTATGATGAGCAGTTCTTC,CSASTRRTRTSGSYDEQFF
NA,TRBV12-3/TRBV12-4,TRBJ2-7,many,TGTGCCAGCAGTTTGTCCGGAGGCAGCTCTTACGAGCAGTACTTC,CASSLSGGSSYEQYF
TRBD2,TRBV20-1,TRBJ2-5,few,TGCAGTGCTAATCGCCGGGGAGGGGAGACCCAGTACTTC,CSANRRGGETQYF
NA,TRBV10-3,TRBJ1-5,NA,TGTGCCATCAGTGAGTACGAGGTCAATCAGCCCCAGCATTTT,CAISEYEVNQPQHF
NA,TRBV15,TRBJ2-3,NA,TGTGCCACCAGCAGAGTTCCGGGAGGGGGCAGTACGCAGTATTTT,CATSRVPGGGSTQYF
NA,TRBV11-2,TRBJ2-5,NA,TGTGCCAGCAGCTTAGTGGGCCAGGGACTCATAAAGACCCAGTACTTC,CASSLVGQGLIKTQYF
NA,TRBV19,TRBJ2-7,NA,TGTGCCAGTAGTGGACACCAGACCTCCTACGAGCAGTACTTC,CASSGHQTSYEQYF
NA,TRBV12-3/TRBV12-4,TRBJ2-3,few,TGTGCCAGCAGTGCCTCCGGGACCGGGGCGCAGTATTTT,CASSASGTGAQYF
TRBD1,TRBV6-4,TRBJ1-1,once,TGTGCCAGCAGTGAGGCACCGGGACAGTACACTGAAGCTTTCTTT,CASSEAPGQYTEAFF
NA,TRBV6-4,TRBJ1-1,few,TGTGCCAGCAGTGAAACGCAGGGGCGGACTGAAGCTTTCTTT,CASSETQGRTEAFF
NA,TRBV5-1,TRBJ2-3,few,TGCGCCAGCAGCTTCGAGGGGTTCACAGATACGCAGTATTTT,CASSFEGFTDTQYF
NA,TRBV12-3/TRBV12-4,TRBJ2-5,few,TGTGCCAGCAGTTTGGGAGATGGGGAGACCCAGTACTTC,CASSLGDGETQYF
NA,TRBV20-1,TRBJ2-7,many,TGCAGCGCTCGGACAGATTCCTACGAGCAGTACTTC,CSARTDSYEQYF
NA,TRBV20-1,TRBJ2-3,NA,TGCAGTGCTCTAGGTAGCACAGATACGCAGTATTTT,CSALGSTDTQYF
TRBD2,TRBV10-3,TRBJ2-7,NA,TGTGCCATCGGCGCGGGGGGCAAGCAGTACTTC,CAIGAGGKQYF
NA,TRBV20-1,TRBJ1-4,NA,TGCAGTGTCTTTGGTGTTACTAATGAAAAACTGTTTTTT,CSVFGVTNEKLFF
NA,TRBV6-6,TRBJ2-1,many,TGTGCCAGCAGTTACGGGGGGTACAATGAGCAGTTCTTC,CASSYGGYNEQFF